The 13 T cell receptor beta chains presented below share a single source sample, sequenced in a study of cytotoxic CD8 clonotypes in ibrutinib-treated CLL. Sequencing was performed with immunoSEQ multiplex PCR; in TCRdb, only in-frame clones are kept and a portion is missing. The table records around 27,000 clones, 45% to 60% of them present only once. The specimen was PBMCs, collected before ibrutinib treatment. The receptor source for this set is a human donor with chronic lymphocytic leukemia.

V gene TRBV5-6 combines with J gene TRBJ2-7; D may be TRBD1 (5 bases). V was pared by 0 bases and J by 3 bases, with 7 bases between. The CDR3 sequence is 13 residues long. Germline CDR1 is SGHDT and CDR2 is YYEEEE. The CDR3 loop is CASSLAGYYEQYF. The DNA for the CDR3 is TGTGCCAGCAGCTTGGCAGGGTACTACGAGCAGTACTTC.

The rearrangement links TRBV29-1 to TRBJ1-4; 7 positions match TRBD1. Germline values: CDR1 SQVTM, CDR2 ANQGSEA. The V gene end was trimmed by 7 bases and the J gene end by 1 base; junction bases not matched to a gene: 9. This CDR3 region has 15 residues. CDR3 DNA: TGCAGCGCCCGAGGGGGCGCAGGAACTAATGAAAAACTGTTTTTT. Residues: CSARGGAGTNEKLFF. The full variable domain, completed using reference TRBV29-1 and TRBJ1-4, is SAVISQKPSRDICQRGTSLTIQCQVDSQVTMMFWYRQQPGQSLTLIATANQGSEATYESGFVIDKFPISRPNLTFSTLTVSNMSPEDSSIYLCSARGGAGTNEKLFFGSGTQLSVL.

This clone occurred once. The chain is built from TRBV10-3 and TRBJ1-1; the D is unclear. Germline values: CDR1 ENHRY, CDR2 SYGVKD. V lost 5 bases to trimming and J lost 2 bases, with 12 bases between them. This CDR3 is 14 amino acids long. CDR3 DNA sequence: TGTGCCATCAGTCACAGAGACGTTAACACTGAAGCTTTCTTT. Translated: CAISHRDVNTEAFF.

In its sample, this clone was seen a few times. This chain links TRBV10-3 with TRBJ1-6; 9 bases line up with TRBD1. The V gene's germline CDR1 is ENHRY and CDR2 SYGVKD. CDR3 size: 15 residues. The V gene end was trimmed by 2 bases and the J gene end by 7 bases; junction bases not matched to a gene: 3. CDR3 amino acids: CAISERQGDNSPLHF. In DNA form, the CDR3 reads TGTGCCATCAGTGAGAGACAGGGGGACAATTCACCCCTCCACTTT.

V is TRBV27 and J is TRBJ2-2; possibly TRBD2 for D (5 bases). The CDR3 totals 16 residues. Germline V gene data show CDR1 as MNHEY and CDR2 as SMNVEV (reference sequence). The ends were cut back, 0 bases at V and 1 base at J, with 9 bases in the middle. CDR3 sequence: CASSLSRGLNTGELFF. CDR3 DNA sequence: TGTGCCAGCAGTTTATCAAGAGGACTGAACACCGGGGAGCTGTTTTTT.

The CDR3 protein is CATFGQGDRTYGYTF. The CDR3 region has the DNA TGTGCCACCTTCGGACAGGGAGATCGGACCTATGGCTACACCTTC. The chain uses TRBV6-6 and TRBJ1-2; 8 bases line up with TRBD1. The length of the CDR3 is 15 residues. Per germline, CDR1 MNHNY and CDR2 SVGAGI (reference sequence). Trimming removed 10 bases from V and 4 bases from J; junction bases left unmatched: 14.

The chain combines TRBV29-1 with TRBJ2-3; perhaps D is TRBD1 or TRBD2 (5 bases each). The V gene's germline CDR1 is SQVTM and CDR2 ANQGSEA. The CDR3 is 14 residues long. V shed 8 bases and J shed 0 bases, with 15 bases lying between them. The CDR3 spells CSSIGARSTDTQYF. CDR3 sequence (DNA): TGCAGCTCCATCGGGGCCCGTAGCACAGATACGCAGTATTTT.

The chain recombines TRBV4-3 with TRBJ2-1, with 15 bases that match TRBD2. The CDR3 spans 19 residues. Germline CDR1 LGHNA, CDR2 YSLEER. Trimming removed 3 bases from V and 0 bases from J; junction bases left unmatched: 6. This CDR3 reads CASSQAGLAGGSSYNEQFF. In DNA form, the CDR3 reads TGCGCCAGCAGCCAGGCGGGACTAGCGGGAGGAAGCTCCTACAATGAGCAGTTCTTC.

This clone was counted a single time. The chain couples TRBV11-2 to TRBJ2-1; TRBD2 aligns across 12 bases. This CDR3 region has 16 residues. Germline loops: CDR1 SGHAT, CDR2 FQNNGV. With V trimmed by 1 base and J by 6 bases, 4 bases remained unmatched. In nucleotides, the CDR3 is TGTGCCAGCAGCTTAGCCCGACTAGCGGGAGTCAATGAGCAGTTCTTC. Its translation is CASSLARLAGVNEQFF.

The V and J genes are TRBV19 and TRBJ2-3, with no clear D. The germline V gene has CDR1 LNHDA and CDR2 SQIVND (reference sequence). CDR3 length: 14 amino acids. V shed 1 base and J shed 1 base, with 6 bases lying between them. Here the CDR3 reads CASSIGQGTDTQYF. The CDR3 nucleotides are TGTGCCAGTAGTATAGGTCAGGGCACAGATACGCAGTATTTT.

This clone was picked up one time. The chain couples TRBV7-2 to TRBJ1-2; D gene unclear. Germline V gene lookup returns CDR1 SGHTA and CDR2 FQGNSA. CDR3 size: 13 residues. The V and J ends lost 0 bases and 4 bases respectively, with 6 bases between them. DNA for the CDR3: TGTGCCAGCAGCTTAGCAGGAGGCTATGGCTACACCTTC. It encodes CASSLAGGYGYTF.

The V gene is TRBV5-1, the J gene TRBJ2-1; 9 bases line up with TRBD1. The germline CDR1 and CDR2 sequences are SGHRS and YFSETQ. V lost 3 bases to trimming and J lost 7 bases; unmatched junction nucleotides: 14. The CDR3 extends over 17 amino acids. This CDR3 is CASSSTPQGASVNEQFF. The CDR3 region has the DNA TGCGCCAGCAGCTCGACTCCACAGGGGGCAAGTGTTAATGAGCAGTTCTTC.

J is TRBJ1-3 and V is TRBV4-3; tentative D call: TRBD1 (5 bases). The CDR3 loop spans 18 amino acids. Trimming pared 0 bases from V and 0 bases from J, leaving 15 bases between. Germline V gene lookup returns CDR1 LGHNA and CDR2 YSLEER. The DNA for the CDR3 is TGCGCCAGCAGCCAAGATGTCCGGGACGGACGCTCTGGAAACACCATATATTTT. This gives the protein CASSQDVRDGRSGNTIYF.